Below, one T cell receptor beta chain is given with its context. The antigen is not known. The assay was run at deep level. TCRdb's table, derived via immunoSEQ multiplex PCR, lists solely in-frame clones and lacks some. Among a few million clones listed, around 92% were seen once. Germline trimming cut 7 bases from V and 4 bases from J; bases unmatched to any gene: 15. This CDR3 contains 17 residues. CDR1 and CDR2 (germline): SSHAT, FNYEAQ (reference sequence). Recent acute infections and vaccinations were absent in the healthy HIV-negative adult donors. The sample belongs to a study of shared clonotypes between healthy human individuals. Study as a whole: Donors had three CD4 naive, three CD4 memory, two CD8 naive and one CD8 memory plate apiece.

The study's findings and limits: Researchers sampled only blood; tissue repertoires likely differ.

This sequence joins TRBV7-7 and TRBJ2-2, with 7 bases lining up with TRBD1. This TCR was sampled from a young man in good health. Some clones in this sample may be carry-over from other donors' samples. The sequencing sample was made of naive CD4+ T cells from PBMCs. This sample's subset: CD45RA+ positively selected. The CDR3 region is CASNPGQNLLGTGELFF. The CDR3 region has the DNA TGTGCCAGCAACCCGGGACAGAACCTGCTGGGCACCGGGGAGCTGTTTTTT.